This T cell receptor (beta chain) derives from a study of T-cell reconstitution after alpha-beta-depleted transplantation in children. TCRbeta library construction was performed incorporating unique molecular identifiers. TCRdb called the PCR reads again in MiXCR, with one record for every CDR3 protein. The sample contains hundreds of thousands of distinct CDR3 sequences, about a tenth of which appear only once. Study-wide findings and caveats: Several patients had high TCRbeta diversity at day 60; it came from surviving recipient T cells and thymic progenitors. At around two months after transplant, the alpha-beta T cells were reportedly derived from several hundred expanded clones that came from non-depleted graft cells. T-cell numbers and diversity one year post-transplant derived largely from freshly generated T cells.

V was clipped by 5 bases and J by 4 bases, with 12 bases between them. This CDR3 comprises 14 residues. This clonotype has ten or more counts. Its antigen is currently unknown. The sequenced sample was PBMCs, obtained before TCRalphabeta/CD19-depleted stem cell transplant. J is TRBJ1-5 and V is TRBV12-3 or TRBV12-4, with D unresolved. This sequence was found in a boy under two years old with acute myeloid leukemia, due to receive a stem cell transplant. The CDR3 region has the DNA TGTGCCAGCAGTACCCCGGGGTTTAATCAGCCCCAGCATTTT. Translated: CASSTPGFNQPQHF.